This T cell receptor (beta chain) appears in the sequencing data of a study of blood T cells in healthy people across ages (dated by TCRdb to 2014 to 2015). Study-level background: In model experiments, template switching captured about one uniquely barcoded TCR beta cDNA molecule for every two T cells. Age-related changes in TCR beta repertoire diversity were measured in the study by deep sequencing normalized with unique cDNA molecular identifiers. Donors were grouped into four age groups: young (average approximately 16 years), middle-aged (39), aged (62) and long-lived (less than 85). For two donors (one aged 18 to 29 and one aged 80 or older), the study analyzed two additional independent replicas of 1 million unique cDNA reads from the same blood draw. The paper as a whole reports these results and caveats: The long-lived group showed more naive CD4+ T cells, fewer expanded clones and increased TCR diversity than the aged group, suggesting age selection. The percentage of naive T cells measured by flow cytometry correlated strongly with observed TCR beta diversity. The CMV infection status of donors was not known, potentially confounding age-related changes in expanded clonotypes. Total diversity estimates from one million sequenced T cells were considered lower bounds and underestimates. Conclusive comparison of naive and antigen-experienced compartments was prevented by the profiling of bulk unsorted PBMCs. Observed TCR beta diversity per million T cells fell roughly linearly with age, and a significant reduction was already apparent by age around 40.

The CDR3, cysteine through phenylalanine, is 13 amino acids long. Only the CDR3 part of the read is kept: 39 bases, read in frame from the first base. As encoded in the germline V gene (reference sequence), CDR1 is DFQATT while CDR2 is SNEGSKA. Regarding this clonotype: Its recognized antigen is unknown. One base away there is no much larger clone; base qualities are not given.

The roughly 39 donors, aged about 6 to 95 years, were systemically healthy Caucasian individuals from Russia. Each donor gave around 9 milliliters of peripheral blood, collected into EDTA-treated Vacutainer tubes. Ficoll-Paque density-gradient centrifugation was used to isolate PBMCs, with at least 7 million per sample. Trizol reagent was used to extract total RNA from PBMCs, with at least 5 micrograms per sample. For every donor, flow cytometry on a PBMC aliquot measured the percentage of naive CD45RAhigh/CD27high T cells. The library was made by 5' RACE. The sequencing machine was an Illumina HiSeq 2500. The second PCR ran for about 6 to 12 cycles and used a J-beta primer mix along with a sample-barcoded 5' primer. Each TCR beta cDNA molecule received a unique molecular identifier from a template-switch 5' adaptor carrying 12 random nucleotides. Each sample yielded at least 2.5 million CDR3-containing paired-end reads. First-strand cDNA was synthesized from all RNA with the Mint cDNA synthesis kit, primed by a TRBC-specific oligonucleotide. After uracil-DNA glycosylase treatment, a first 18-cycle PCR used universal primers M1SS and BC2_uni_R on all cDNA. Per the source publication's procedure: For normalization, 1 million high-quality reads were randomly selected from each sample, with every read carrying a distinct molecular identifier. Instead of being binned into consensus sequences, reads that shared molecular identifiers were thrown out. MiTCR, set to a Q25 quality threshold and the strictest error-elimination algorithm, was used for CDR3 identification, clonotype clustering and error correction. A nonparametric unseen species model using Euler transformation provided a lower-bound estimate of total TCR beta diversity. TCRdb redid the processing of the public reads, applying fastp at Q25 and MiXCR, and retained in-frame beta chains. Rows merge per CDR3 protein into single entries with the most common DNA and genes. TCRdb's processing, not the authors', yielded these V and J calls. For this sample there are 750,000 to 850,000 distinct CDR3 sequences; around a quarter appear just once. The ten largest make up under 4.5% of the sample.

The same specimen was also included in a second study, on T cells of mothers and their children. According to the second study: The donors were nine systemically healthy Caucasian individuals, made up of three mothers and their six children. cDNA synthesis used all of the extracted RNA, with approximately 1.6 ug of RNA in each 15 ul reaction. In the second PCR, sample barcodes and 2-4 random nucleotides were introduced via the M1S primer. More than 9 million TCR beta CDR3 reads were obtained from each mother, and about 3 million reads were obtained from each child. Thymic selection shapes the output of TCR recombination in a similar way in related and unrelated pairs, and inherited differences have a minor effect. Normalized repertoire overlap was always found to be slightly, but never significantly, higher in related mother-child pairs than in unrelated mother-child pairs. No persistent microchimeric T cell clones were found, with a detection sensitivity of roughly 92 clones per million clonotypes. The study used deep NGS to compare TCR beta repertoires of mothers and children, seeking features distinguishing related mother-child pairs from unrelated individuals. On average, the children were approximately 11 +/- 4 years old, while the mothers were approximately 40 +/- 4 years old. After adapter ligation was performed with NEBNext reagents, the libraries were sequenced on an Illumina HiSeq 2000 with 100+100 nt paired-end reads. To prevent cross-contamination, the mother and child libraries were prepared one month apart and sequenced in separate runs. Each donor had between roughly 450,000 and 2,100,000 distinct TCR beta clonotypes identified. Naive TCR beta clonotypes were estimated from low-frequency clonotypes matched to each donor's FACS-determined naive share, without sorting.

The chain uses TRBV20-1 and TRBJ2-5; the D gene is perhaps TRBD1, on 5 matching bases. The J call is uncertain, as TRBJ2-7 better fits the DNA end. Sequencing was carried out using blood. This sequence originates from a boy aged 10-17 years in good health. The CDR3 sequence is CSARRVQSYEQYF. The DNA sequence is given as TGCAGTGCTCGCAGGGTCCAGTCCTACGAGCAGTACTTC.